This T cell receptor beta chain emerged from a study of long-term antiretroviral therapy in people with HIV. Study summary: A decade or so separates the oldest specimens from the later 2015 immediate-ART recommendation.

immunoSEQ v3.0 was run at survey level. For every sample, sequencing targeted about 40,000-50,000 T-cell genomes. Measured with immunoSEQ multiplex PCR; TCRdb has only the in-frame clones, and not every one. In the table there are fewer than 25,000 clones, 95% of which are singletons. Germline V CDR1 and CDR2: SQVTM, ANQGSEA. V shed 4 bases and J 2 bases; nucleotides not matched to a gene: 3. The CDR3 totals 14 residues. This specimen was unsorted PBMCs, taken roughly 5.1 years after starting antiretroviral therapy. The V and J genes are TRBV29-1 and TRBJ2-7, with 12 positions matching TRBD2. The receptor was isolated from a woman aged 50 to 60 with HIV. The CDR3 DNA sequence: TGCAGCGTTGCCGGGACTAGCGGGCCCTACGAGCAGTACTTC. Translation gives CSVAGTSGPYEQYF.